These 32 T cell receptor beta chains were sequenced from one sample in a study of cytomegalovirus exposure and HLA in healthy donors (dated by TCRdb to 2016 to 2017). The library was built by means of the immunoSEQ multiplex PCR assay. For the multiplex PCR, a mixture combining 60 forward primers for TCR Vbeta segments and 13 reverse primers for TCR Jbeta segments was used. Imported from immuneACCESS, the table was reduced by TCRdb to in-frame sequences with V and J called. These copies leave out some clones; in studies compared against another copy, an unresolved V gene accounts for under half, and the cause of the remainder is not known. The sample data list 120,000 or so clones, and 70% to 80% of these were observed just once. The top ten clones comprise nearly 9.5% of the sample. The specimen sequenced was PBMCs. Receptors were obtained from a woman aged 50 to 65 in good health and CMV-seropositive.

This chain links TRBV6-5 with TRBJ2-1, with a tentative D call TRBD2 (6 bases). The CDR3 is 13 residues long. V gave up 5 bases and J gave up 4 bases, with 9 bases separating them. CDR1 MNHEY and CDR2 SVGAGI come from the germline V gene. The CDR3 spells CASSPGLYNEQFF. For the CDR3, the DNA is TGTGCCAGCAGTCCAGGACTATACAATGAGCAGTTCTTC.

This sequence joins TRBV5-1 and TRBJ2-3, with 8 bases fitting TRBD2. V was clipped by 4 bases and J by 4 bases; unmatched bases: 5. The germline V gene encodes CDR1 SGHRS and CDR2 YFSETQ. The CDR3 is 14 residues long. CDR3 coding DNA: TGCGCCAGCAGCCACGGGACTAGGGCAGATACGCAGTATTTT. Amino acids: CASSHGTRADTQYF. Supplemented by reference TRBV5-1 and TRBJ2-3, the full variable domain reads KAGVTQTPRYLIKTRGQQVTLSCSPISGHRSVSWYQQTPGQGLQFLFEYFSETQRNKGNFPGRFSGRQFSNSRSEMNVSTLELGDSALYLCASSHGTRADTQYFGPGTRLTVL.

This clone was observed a handful of times. This chain connects TRBV7-9 to TRBJ1-2, with TRBD1 identical over 10 bases. The germline CDR1 and CDR2 sequences are SEHNR and FQNEAQ (reference sequence). V dropped 5 bases and J dropped 3; count of bases not matched to a gene: 3. The CDR3 has 14 residues. The CDR3 sequence is CASSTGTGDYGYTF. The CDR3 DNA is TGTGCCAGCAGCACCGGGACAGGGGACTATGGCTACACCTTC.

The chain uses TRBV2 and TRBJ2-5, with TRBD2 matching 7 bases. The CDR3 contains 15 residues. J lost 5 bases, V lost 2 bases, and 8 bases had no gene match. Germline assignment: CDR1 SNHLY and CDR2 FYNNEI. CDR3 amino acids: CASSESTGGGETQYF. CDR3 in DNA: TGTGCCAGCAGTGAAAGTACGGGAGGCGGGGAGACCCAGTACTTC.

The chain employs TRBV4-1 and TRBJ1-6; a possible D gene is TRBD1 (6 bases). The CDR3 runs to 13 residues. Germline loops: CDR1 MGHRA, CDR2 YSYEKL. With 4 bases removed from V and 11 bases from J, the gap between germline ends came to 12 bases. The CDR3: CASSLQGYAPLHF. CDR3 nucleotides: TGCGCCAGCAGCCTACAGGGATATGCACCCCTCCACTTT.

This clone was seen a few times. The chain combines TRBV25-1 with TRBJ1-5; weak D call: TRBD1 (6 bases). Germline assignment: CDR1 MGHDK and CDR2 SYGVNS. There are 13 residues in the CDR3. Trimming took 8 bases from V and 7 from J, leaving 15 bases between them. DNA of the CDR3: TGTGCCAGCTCACAGGGCGCCGGGCAGCCCCAGCATTTT. Translation gives CASSQGAGQPQHF. Supplemented by reference TRBV25-1 and TRBJ1-5, the full variable domain reads EADIYQTPRYLVIGTGKKITLECSQTMGHDKMYWYQQDPGMELHLIHYSYGVNSTEKGDLSSESTVSRIRTEHFPLTLESARPSHTSQYLCASSQGAGQPQHFGDGTRLSIL.

The CDR3 region is CSVAQGPITEAFF. The CDR3 DNA reads TGCAGCGTTGCCCAGGGTCCGATCACTGAAGCTTTCTTT. V gene TRBV29-1 combines with J gene TRBJ1-1, with D perhaps TRBD1 (5 bases). The CDR3 has 13 amino acids. The V and J ends lost 4 bases and 4 bases respectively, with 13 bases between them. Germline V gene data show CDR1 as SQVTM and CDR2 as ANQGSEA.

This sequence joins TRBV30 and TRBJ2-3; possibly TRBD2 for D (7 bases). The CDR3 spans 17 residues. Germline-derived CDR1 and CDR2 are GTSNPN and SVGIG (reference sequence). V lost 3 bases and J 2 bases, leaving 21 bases between the germline ends. The chain's CDR3 is CAWRRGSPGRATDTQYF. The CDR3 bases are TGTGCCTGGAGGAGGGGGTCGCCAGGGAGGGCCACAGATACGCAGTATTTT.

In its sample, this clone was seen a few times. The J gene is TRBJ2-1, the V gene TRBV5-1; TRBD1 might be the D (5 bases). V lost 0 bases, J lost 6 bases, and 10 bases lay in between. CDR1 is SGHRS and CDR2 is YFSETQ in the germline V gene. The CDR3 consists of 14 residues. In nucleotides, the CDR3 is TGCGCCAGCAGCTTGGCCGATAGGGGCAATGAGCAGTTCTTC. This translates into CASSLADRGNEQFF.

The J gene is TRBJ1-3, the V gene TRBV6-5, with unresolved D. Per the germline V gene, CDR1 is MNHEY and CDR2 is SVGAGI. The CDR3 is 16 residues long. The V and J ends lost 2 bases and 3 bases respectively, with 14 bases between them. CDR3 sequence reads: CASSYPGEVFGNTIYF. The DNA for the CDR3 is TGTGCCAGCAGTTACCCCGGGGAGGTATTTGGAAACACCATATATTTT.

This clone was observed a handful of times. This chain uses TRBV4-2 with TRBJ2-6; 9 bases are a match to TRBD2. Trimming took 0 bases from V and 1 from J; bases not matched to a gene: 7. Germline V CDR1 and CDR2: LGHNA, YNFKEQ. The CDR3 totals 19 residues. This chain's CDR3 is CASSQESGLAPSGANVLTF. The CDR3, as DNA: TGTGCCAGCAGCCAAGAATCCGGACTAGCGCCTTCTGGGGCCAACGTCCTGACTTTC.

The V gene is TRBV9, the J gene TRBJ2-1; D not certain. The CDR3 totals 14 residues. V was cut by 0 bases and J by 4 bases, with 8 bases left in between. From germline, CDR1 is SGDLS and CDR2 YYNGEE. CDR3 bases: TGTGCCAGCAGCGTAGAACAGAGATACAATGAGCAGTTCTTC. Translating gives CASSVEQRYNEQFF.

The V and J genes are TRBV7-2 and TRBJ2-7; 7 bases agree with TRBD2. From germline, CDR1 is SGHTA and CDR2 FQGNSA. This CDR3 spans 14 amino acids. The junction had 7 bases not matched to a gene; V was cut back by 5 bases and J by 3 bases. The CDR3 is CASSPRSGDYEQYF. The CDR3 DNA follows: TGTGCCAGCAGCCCGCGGAGCGGGGACTACGAGCAGTACTTC.

The sample holds one count of this clone. CDR3 protein: CASSYSSQGAMYEQYF. CDR3 sequence (DNA): TGTGCCAGCAGTTACTCTTCACAGGGGGCGATGTACGAGCAGTACTTC. The V gene is TRBV6-5, the J gene TRBJ2-7, with 9 nucleotides matching TRBD1. The CDR3 length is 16 residues. The junction had 7 bases not matched to a gene; V was cut back by 0 bases and J by 4 bases. Germline V CDR1 and CDR2: MNHEY, SVGAGI.

The J gene is TRBJ2-1, the V gene TRBV30; tentatively, D is TRBD2 (6 bases). CDR3 length: 13 amino acids. Deletions cut 3 bases from V and 4 bases from J, with 10 bases between. The germline V gene has CDR1 GTSNPN and CDR2 SVGIG (reference sequence). The CDR3 loop reads CAWRLGTYNEQFF. In DNA form, the CDR3 reads TGTGCCTGGAGACTTGGGACTTACAATGAGCAGTTCTTC.

The chain employs TRBV5-4 and TRBJ1-1; D may be TRBD1 (5 bases). Germline values: CDR1 SGHNT, CDR2 YYREEE (reference sequence). V shed 0 bases and J shed 4 bases, with 10 bases lying between them. The CDR3 is made up of 14 amino acids. CDR3 loop: CASSLVGLSTEAFF. The CDR3 nucleotides read TGTGCCAGCAGCTTGGTGGGGCTTTCCACTGAAGCTTTCTTT.

The CDR3 here is CASSLKLMGTGGVDTEAFF. The CDR3 DNA sequence: TGTGCCAGCAGCCTAAAGCTCATGGGGACAGGGGGAGTGGACACTGAAGCTTTCTTT. V usage is TRBV4-2 and J usage is TRBJ1-1; 11 bases map to TRBD1. CDR1 LGHNA and CDR2 YNFKEQ come from the germline V gene. Trimming removed 4 bases from V and 3 bases from J; junction bases left unmatched: 16. There are 19 residues in the CDR3.

The chain employs TRBV11-3 and TRBJ2-1, with D perhaps TRBD1 (6 bases). The V and J ends lost 8 bases and 3 bases respectively, with 20 bases between them. Germline V gene sequence: CDR1 SGHNT, CDR2 YENEEA. The CDR3 extends over 16 amino acids. The chain's CDR3 is CASLENRDKYYNEQFF. Written as DNA, the CDR3 is TGTGCCAGCCTGGAGAACCGGGACAAGTACTACAATGAGCAGTTCTTC.

V and J are TRBV11-3 and TRBJ2-3; 8 bases line up with TRBD2. V dropped 0 bases and J dropped 5; count of bases not matched to a gene: 7. Germline V lookup: CDR1 SGHNT, CDR2 YENEEA. This CDR3 spans 16 amino acids. The CDR3 DNA sequence: TGTGCCAGCAGCTTAGATGCGCGGGGGGCGGGAGATACGCAGTATTTT. It codes for CASSLDARGAGDTQYF.

This rearrangement joins TRBV15 to TRBJ1-1; 10 bases map to TRBD1. Per germline, CDR1 LNHNV and CDR2 YYDKDF (reference sequence). CDR3 length equals 15 residues. V lost 5 bases and J lost 4; bases outside the gene matches: 7. The CDR3 reads CATSPWTGGGTEAFF. The CDR3 DNA follows: TGTGCCACCAGCCCATGGACAGGGGGGGGCACTGAAGCTTTCTTT.

This clone was recorded only once. CDR3 DNA: TGTGCCAGCAGCTTGAGTGTAGCCTATGGCTACACCTTC. Its translation is CASSLSVAYGYTF. This chain links TRBV5-4 with TRBJ1-2; D is unresolved. From germline, CDR1 is SGHNT and CDR2 YYREEE (reference sequence). The CDR3 loop spans 13 amino acids. The V and J ends lost 1 base and 4 bases respectively, with 8 bases between them.

V is TRBV5-6 and J is TRBJ2-7, with TRBD2 matching over 8 bases. The CDR3 sequence is 14 residues long. CDR1 is SGHDT and CDR2 is YYEEEE in the germline V gene. J was trimmed by 11 bases and V by 4 bases; bases with no gene match: 14. Here the CDR3 reads CASSTGGGYGEEYF. The CDR3 DNA sequence: TGTGCCAGCAGCACCGGGGGGGGTTATGGGGAGGAGTACTTC. The full variable domain, rest sourced from reference TRBV5-6 and TRBJ2-7, is DAGVTQSPTHLIKTRGQQVTLRCSPKSGHDTVSWYQQALGQGPQFIFQYYEEEERQRGNFPDRFSGHQFPNYSSELNVNALLLGDSALYLCASSTGGGYGEEYFGPGTRLTVT.

The V and J genes are TRBV6-4 and TRBJ2-3; 9 bases match TRBD2. Germline V gene data show CDR1 as MRHNA and CDR2 as SNTAGT. This CDR3 contains 14 residues. The ends lost 8 bases at V and 4 bases at J; junction bases unmatched: 7. In DNA, the CDR3 is TGTGCCAGCTTCGTGGGACTAGCTTCAGATACGCAGTATTTT. Amino acid sequence: CASFVGLASDTQYF.

The chain couples TRBV4-3 to TRBJ2-6; maybe TRBD1 (5 bases). Trimming removed 2 bases from V and 2 bases from J, with 10 bases in between. This CDR3 has 16 residues. Germline assignment: CDR1 LGHNA and CDR2 YSLEER. The CDR3 sequence is CASSQRSGTGANVLTF. CDR3 coding DNA: TGCGCCAGCAGCCAACGATCAGGGACTGGGGCCAACGTCCTGACTTTC.

V gene TRBV2 combines with J gene TRBJ2-7; D is unclear. The germline V and J ends were trimmed by 8 bases and 4 bases, with 9 bases remaining between them. Germline V gives CDR1 SNHLY, CDR2 FYNNEI. This CDR3 has 11 amino acids. CDR3 region: CASRTGYEQYF. The CDR3 DNA is TGTGCCAGCCGAACCGGGTACGAGCAGTACTTC. The entire variable domain, with the rest obtained from reference TRBV2 and TRBJ2-7, is as follows: EPEVTQTPSHQVTQMGQEVILRCVPISNHLYFYWYRQILGQKVEFLVSFYNNEISEKSEIFDDQFSVERPDGSNFTLKIRSTKLEDSAMYFCASRTGYEQYFGPGTRLTVT.

J is TRBJ1-6 and V is TRBV7-8, with 9 bases that match TRBD1. With 6 bases clipped from V and 7 bases from J, the junction kept 7 bases outside the gene matches. The CDR3 spans 15 residues. The germline gives CDR1 SGHVS, CDR2 FQNEAQ. The CDR3 DNA reads TGTGCCAGCAGTAACTCACAGGGGGCGAATTCACCCCTCCACTTT. The encoded protein is CASSNSQGANSPLHF.

The chain carries TRBV28 and TRBJ2-1; 7 bases match TRBD2. V lost 4 bases, J lost 6 bases, and 12 bases stayed unmatched. Per germline, CDR1 MDHEN and CDR2 SYDVKM. The length of the CDR3 is 16 residues. CDR3 residues: CASSYSGTNSFNEQFF. The CDR3 DNA follows: TGTGCCAGCAGTTACTCCGGGACTAACTCTTTCAATGAGCAGTTCTTC. Full variable domain (missing parts from reference TRBV28 and TRBJ2-1): DVKVTQSSRYLVKRTGEKVFLECVQDMDHENMFWYRQDPGLGLRLIYFSYDVKMKEKGDIPEGYSVSREKKERFSLILESASTNQTSMYLCASSYSGTNSFNEQFFGPGTRLTVL.

The V and J genes are TRBV2 and TRBJ2-7; the match to TRBD1 covers 10 bases. The germline V gene encodes CDR1 SNHLY and CDR2 FYNNEI. The CDR3 has 13 residues. After removal of 8 bases from V and 7 bases from J, the junction contained 8 bases not matched to a gene. The DNA for the CDR3 is TGTGCCAGCGGCCCCGGGACAGGGGATGAGCAGTACTTC. Its protein product is CASGPGTGDEQYF.

CDR3 in DNA: TGTGCCACCAGCCAGCGGACAGGGTCGGGCTATGGCTACACCTTC. Its translation: CATSQRTGSGYGYTF. The chain is built from TRBV15 and TRBJ1-2; 8 bases are shared with TRBD1. CDR1 LNHNV and CDR2 YYDKDF come from the germline V gene (reference sequence). The trim removed 5 bases at V and 4 bases at J, leaving 9 bases unmatched. This CDR3 is built from 15 residues.

The V and J genes are TRBV6-1 and TRBJ1-5; D may be TRBD1 (6 bases). The CDR3 has 15 amino acids. Germline loops: CDR1 MNHNS, CDR2 SASEGT. Trimming removed 6 bases at V and 5 bases at J, with 17 bases between. CDR3 amino acids: CASRLTGSIYQPQHF. DNA for the CDR3: TGTGCCAGCAGGCTCACAGGGAGTATATATCAGCCCCAGCATTTT.

The chain couples TRBV5-4 to TRBJ2-3; possibly TRBD1 for D (5 bases). Per germline, CDR1 SGHNT and CDR2 YYREEE (reference sequence). Deletions cut 5 bases from V and 0 bases from J, with 16 bases between. The CDR3 has 16 residues. The CDR3, as DNA: TGTGCCAGCAGGCTCGGACATACTCGTAGCACAGATACGCAGTATTTT. Protein: CASRLGHTRSTDTQYF.

The chain employs TRBV7-8 and TRBJ2-7, with 10 positions matching TRBD2. V was pared by 6 bases and J by 0 bases, with 5 bases of the junction left unmatched. The germline gives CDR1 SGHVS, CDR2 FQNEAQ. CDR3 length: 15 amino acids. CDR3 sequence reads: CASSPSGRSSYEQYF. As DNA, the CDR3 is TGTGCCAGCAGTCCTAGCGGGAGAAGCTCCTACGAGCAGTACTTC.